The present T cell receptor (beta chain) was sequenced within a study of Graves' ophthalmopathy and Graves' hyperthyroidism (dated by TCRdb to about 2018). For the study in its entirety: Stable hyperthyroidism was defined as no progression to ophthalmopathy within 18 months of follow-up. TCR beta repertoire signatures were used to distinguish Graves' ophthalmopathy from Graves' hyperthyroidism and to predict progression to ophthalmopathy. In total, some 130 blood samples were TCR-sequenced: approximately 42 ophthalmopathy, under 80 hyperthyroidism and around 17 hyperthyroidism-to-ophthalmopathy patients. To explore V-J signatures that separate ophthalmopathy from hyperthyroidism, a discovery set of approximately 100 patients was enrolled, consisting of roughly 45 with ophthalmopathy and roughly 57 with stable hyperthyroidism. For independent validation, a separate cohort was made up of some 18 hyperthyroidism patients plus 17 patients who later progressed from hyperthyroidism to ophthalmopathy. T-cell repertoires of thyroid tissue and blood were compared in 5 or 6 hyperthyroidism patients. Following sample collection, hyperthyroidism patients were given methimazole at a starting dose of 30 mg daily, and ophthalmopathy patients were given high-dose intravenous methylprednisolone. Summary of the overall study and its limitations: In validation, the model predicted ophthalmopathy progression with more than 55% sensitivity and roughly 72% specificity; around twelve predicted patients were CT-confirmed with GO in a median of around 6.5 months. The 13-signature model separated ophthalmopathy from stable hyperthyroidism with 85% to 90% sensitivity and just under 84% specificity in cross-validation, and 80%/75% in the test set. Most expanded thyroid clonotypes with frequency above 0.001 were also detected in blood, suggesting blood repertoires may reflect the thyroid immune response. No statistical method was used to set the sample size in advance, and the investigators knew which group each participant was assigned to.

The hyperthyroidism patients were 18 to 65 years old and newly diagnosed, with a disease duration of less than 2 months. Anyone with other autoimmune diseases, uncontrolled infections, pregnancy or lactation was excluded from the study. Clinical symptoms, serum thyroxine, TRAb, thyroid ultrasound and orbital computed tomography were used for diagnosis. Total RNA was extracted with Trizol reagent and quality-checked on an Agilent 2100 Bioanalyzer. Counted from cysteine to phenylalanine, this CDR3 has 14 amino acids. Only the CDR3 DNA stays, 42 bases, in frame from base 1. Per the germline V gene (reference sequence), DFQATT is the CDR1 and SNEGSKA is the CDR2. Note on this clonotype: Its antigen has not been determined. The junction departs from germline at one end; a sequencing error may be responsible.

TCR beta CDR3 regions were amplified from RNA transcripts for repertoire sequencing. The first round of RT-PCR was done with HTBI primers and the Qiagen OneStep RT-PCR kit, and was followed by a second round of multiplex PCR, then size selection and purification. Sequencing of the libraries was carried out on an Illumina HiSeq2000 in paired-end mode with 100 bp reads. The study's own analysis went as follows. SOAPnuke was used for read processing, and reads with adapters, uncalled bases, a mean Phred below 15, or no exact constant-primer or identifier match were discarded. COPE v1.2.5 was used to merge high-quality paired reads. Each unique nucleotide sequence was treated as a clonotype, and MiTCR v1.1 was used to align the clonotypes to the IMGT TRB V, D and J references. The analysis was limited to V-J combinations with a frequency above 0.0001, which together covered more than 98% of repertoires. For each V-J combination, a TCR clonal expansion and chaos score was defined as F50 clonal expansion divided by the chaos observed in the TCRdist matrix. Welch's t-statistics and random forest were used to narrow the features down to about twelve V-J combinations, which were then fed into a naive Bayes classifier. Thyroid-blood repertoire similarity was quantified with the Morisita-Horn index. The raw public reads went through TCRdb reprocessing: fastp at Q25, MiXCR clone calling, in-frame beta chains kept. Rows with a matching CDR3 protein are joined into one entry that keeps the most common DNA and genes. The V and J calls were determined by TCRdb, not by the authors. The sample profile shows around 1.1 million distinct CDR3 sequences; about 38% of them were found once. Clones ranked in the top ten supply approximately 12% of the sample.

The chain is encoded by TRBV20-1 joined to TRBJ1-4; the D gene is possibly TRBD1, with 6 bases matching. Sequenced input: peripheral blood or thyroid tissue (not recorded which). The receptor's source is an adult man with Graves' hyperthyroidism. The CDR3 reads as follows: CSAPGGAPNEKLSF. The DNA sequence follows: TGCAGTGCCCCTGGGGGGGCCCCTAATGAAAAACTGTCTTTT.